The 30 T cell receptor beta chains reported below all come from one sample, sequenced in a study of T cell responses to AZD1222 COVID-19 vaccine. The data were produced by immunoSEQ multiplex PCR, yet TCRdb's version contains in-frame clones alone and is incomplete. The sample consists of 150,000 to 190,000 clones, approximately 90% of them appearing once. Source: peripheral blood, taken on day 0 of AZD1222 vaccination. The receptors originated from an adult in good health.

This CDR3 reads CASSVSRGATYNEQFF. The CDR3 nucleotides read TGTGCCAGCAGCGTGTCCCGGGGGGCCACCTACAATGAGCAGTTCTTC. V gene TRBV9 combines with J gene TRBJ2-1; possible D gene TRBD2, 7 bases. The CDR3 has 16 amino acids. Trimming cost V 2 bases and J 2 bases, with 14 bases left between them. CDR1 and CDR2 (germline): SGDLS, YYNGEE.

The chain links TRBV19 to TRBJ2-1, with D tentatively TRBD1 (5 bases). Germline V gene sequence: CDR1 LNHDA, CDR2 SQIVND (reference sequence). The CDR3 totals 17 residues. V lost 6 bases and J lost 0, with 18 bases in between. DNA of the CDR3: TGTGCCAGTAGCTGGGTGTCAGACAGCATCTCCTACAATGAGCAGTTCTTC. This gives the protein CASSWVSDSISYNEQFF.

This clone was counted once. The gene calls are TRBV7-2 and TRBJ1-5; 7 bases map to TRBD1. The V segment lost 5 bases and the J segment 4 bases; nucleotides outside the gene matches: 5. The CDR3 totals 14 residues. The germline V gene has CDR1 SGHTA and CDR2 FQGNSA. The CDR3 DNA is TGTGCCAGCAGCCCAACAGGGGCAAATCAGCCCCAGCATTTT. It is translated as CASSPTGANQPQHF.

In its sample, this clone ranks as medium-sized (0.01 to 0.1%). As DNA, the CDR3 is TGTGCCAGCTCACCTTCAGGGTATTCCTACAATGAGCAGTTCTTC. This codes for CASSPSGYSYNEQFF. The chain employs TRBV18 and TRBJ2-1, with D possibly being TRBD1 (5 bases). V was shortened by 3 bases and J by 1 base, with 10 bases between the two germline ends. Germline V gene sequence: CDR1 KGHSH, CDR2 LQKENI. The CDR3 is 15 amino acids. Filled out from reference TRBV18 and TRBJ2-1, the complete variable domain reads NAGVMQNPRHLVRRRGQEARLRCSPMKGHSHVYWYRQLPEEGLKFMVYLQKENIIDESGMPKERFSAEFPKEGPSILRIQQVVRGDSAAYFCASSPSGYSYNEQFFGPGTRLTVL.

The chain recombines TRBV4-3 with TRBJ1-4; D gene unclear. The V end was cut by 0 bases, the J end by 4 bases, with 15 bases between. Germline-derived CDR1 and CDR2 are LGHNA and YSLEER. This CDR3 spans 17 amino acids. The CDR3 coding sequence is TGCGCCAGCAGCCAAGATCAGGAAAGGTTATATAATGAAAAACTGTTTTTT. Its protein is CASSQDQERLYNEKLFF.

The rearrangement uses TRBV7-2 and TRBJ1-5; unclear D gene. CDR1 is SGHTA, CDR2 FQGNSA, per germline. CDR3 length equals 14 residues. Trimming stripped 5 bases from V and 7 bases from J, with 15 bases between. CDR3 in amino acids: CASSLARESQPQHF. The CDR3 region has the DNA TGTGCCAGCAGCCTGGCCCGGGAGTCGCAGCCCCAGCATTTT.

The chain employs TRBV25-1 and TRBJ1-3, with TRBD1 as a possible D gene (5 bases). The CDR3 length is 16 residues. Germline V gives CDR1 MGHDK, CDR2 SYGVNS. Trimming stripped 3 bases from V and 1 base from J, with 13 bases between. CDR3 in amino acids: CASSDPGGVSGNTIYF. Here the CDR3 DNA reads TGTGCCAGCAGTGACCCTGGGGGGGTGTCTGGAAACACCATATATTTT.

The chain uses TRBV28 and TRBJ2-1; TRBD2 matches 9 bases. Looked up from germline, CDR1 is MDHEN and CDR2 is SYDVKM. V was clipped by 4 bases and J by 5 bases; unmatched bases: 6. The CDR3 contains 15 residues. The CDR3 spells CASSYIVAGDNEQFF. The CDR3 nucleotides read TGTGCCAGCAGTTATATAGTAGCGGGGGACAATGAGCAGTTCTTC.

The genes are TRBV4-2 and TRBJ1-2, with TRBD1 identical over 8 bases. Germline CDR1 and CDR2: LGHNA and YNFKEQ. The ends lost 5 bases at V and 6 bases at J; junction bases unmatched: 8. The length of the CDR3 is 14 residues. The CDR3 sequence is CASSEDRETNGYTF. In nucleotides, the CDR3 is TGTGCCAGCAGCGAGGACAGGGAGACTAATGGCTACACCTTC.

The chain links TRBV7-9 to TRBJ1-4; D unclear. The CDR3 sequence is 15 residues long. V was cut by 1 base and J by 0 bases, with 6 bases left in between. The germline V gene has CDR1 SEHNR and CDR2 FQNEAQ (reference sequence). The CDR3 DNA sequence: TGTGCCAGCAGCTTAGGTACCGCAACTAATGAAAAACTGTTTTTT. Its translation is CASSLGTATNEKLFF.

This clone was found once. The chain has TRBV2 and TRBJ2-1, with TRBD2 matching 8 bases. V lost 4 bases, J lost 4 bases, and 9 bases stayed unmatched. The germline gives CDR1 SNHLY, CDR2 FYNNEI. The CDR3 is 16 amino acids. The CDR3: CASSGTGLAGYNEQFF. CDR3 nucleotide sequence: TGTGCCAGCAGTGGGACCGGGCTAGCGGGTTACAATGAGCAGTTCTTC.

This clone is a singleton in its sample. This sequence joins TRBV25-1 and TRBJ2-7, with 10 bases that match TRBD2. J gave up 4 bases and V 3 bases, and 15 bases lay outside the gene matches. Germline values: CDR1 MGHDK, CDR2 SYGVNS. The CDR3 is made up of 18 amino acids. The chain's CDR3 is CASSEGEGIAGGAYEQYF. The CDR3 nucleotides are TGTGCCAGCAGTGAGGGAGAAGGAATAGCGGGAGGAGCTTACGAGCAGTACTTC.

The V gene is TRBV24-1, the J gene TRBJ2-2, with a tentative D call TRBD1 (5 bases). The CDR3 has 15 amino acids. In germline, CDR1 is KGHDR, CDR2 SFDVKD. Trimming removed 0 bases from V and 3 bases from J, with 7 bases in between. The CDR3 region has the DNA TGTGCCACCAGTGATTTGGACAGCGACACCGGGGAGCTGTTTTTT. It translates to CATSDLDSDTGELFF.

The chain carries TRBV4-1 and TRBJ2-2; D may be TRBD1 (5 bases). Between the trimmed V and J ends, which lost 1 base and 6 bases, there was a span of 15 bases. The CDR3 runs to 16 residues. Germline values: CDR1 MGHRA, CDR2 YSYEKL. CDR3 bases: TGCGCCAGCAGCCAAGTAGGACATAAATCGCCCGGGGAGCTGTTTTTT. It translates to CASSQVGHKSPGELFF.

The table lists this clone with a count of one. The rearrangement joins TRBV27 to TRBJ2-3, with 8 bases aligning to TRBD2. The V gene end was trimmed by 0 bases and the J gene end by 2 bases; junction bases not matched to a gene: 7. CDR1 MNHEY and CDR2 SMNVEV come from the germline V gene (reference sequence). The CDR3 has 17 residues. The chain's CDR3 is CASSLSWGTSNTDTQYF. CDR3 nucleotides: TGTGCCAGCAGTTTATCGTGGGGGACTAGTAACACAGATACGCAGTATTTT.

The genes are TRBV6-6 and TRBJ2-3, with 14 bases fitting TRBD2. V lost 5 bases and J lost 5; bases outside the gene matches: 12. CDR1 MNHNY and CDR2 SVGAGI come from the germline V gene (reference sequence). CDR3 size: 18 residues. The CDR3 DNA sequence: TGTGCCAGCAGTCTGCAAACGGGACTAGCGGGAGTAGTAGATACGCAGTATTTT. Encoded protein: CASSLQTGLAGVVDTQYF.

The chain links TRBV6-2 or TRBV6-3 to TRBJ2-7, with TRBD2 identical over 10 bases. CDR3 size: 15 residues. The V and J ends lost 4 bases and 2 bases, in that order; junction bases with no gene match: 5. The germline CDR1 and CDR2 sequences are MNHEY and SVGEGT. The CDR3 region is CASSSPLAGAYEQYF. CDR3 in DNA: TGTGCCAGCAGTTCGCCCCTAGCGGGGGCCTACGAGCAGTACTTC.

V gene TRBV7-3 combines with J gene TRBJ1-4; TRBD1 matches at 7 bases. The CDR3 covers 15 residues. The V gene end was trimmed by 5 bases and the J gene end by 0 bases; junction bases not matched to a gene: 3. CDR1 and CDR2 from the germline V gene are SGHTA and FQGTGA. The CDR3 protein is CASSPGTATNEKLFF. In nucleotides, the CDR3 is TGTGCCAGCAGCCCAGGGACAGCAACTAATGAAAAACTGTTTTTT.

The V gene is TRBV4-3, the J gene TRBJ2-4, with 13 bases identical to TRBD2. The trim removed 8 bases at V and 0 bases at J, leaving 7 bases unmatched. CDR3 length: 17 residues. Looked up from germline, CDR1 is LGHNA and CDR2 is YSLEER. The CDR3 sequence is CASRGLAGVLAKNIQYF. The CDR3 region has the DNA TGCGCCAGCCGAGGACTAGCGGGAGTACTAGCCAAAAACATTCAGTACTTC.

The chain employs TRBV27 and TRBJ1-1, with D hard to call. The CDR3 has 13 amino acids. Germline V gene sequence: CDR1 MNHEY, CDR2 SMNVEV (reference sequence). Trimming took 3 bases from V and 1 from J, leaving 6 bases between them. This CDR3 is CASSFPGNTEAFF. CDR3 bases: TGTGCCAGCAGTTTCCCGGGGAACACTGAAGCTTTCTTT.

V is TRBV27 and J is TRBJ1-3; 7 bases map to TRBD1. This CDR3 has 17 amino acids. V lost 5 bases and J lost 1; bases outside the gene matches: 11. Germline-derived CDR1 and CDR2 are MNHEY and SMNVEV (reference sequence). CDR3 in amino acids: CASSPLTGRTSGNTIYF. CDR3 coding DNA: TGTGCCAGCAGTCCCCTGACAGGGAGAACTTCTGGAAACACCATATATTTT.

This clone was seen a few times. The chain carries TRBV4-3 and TRBJ2-2, with 8 nucleotides matching TRBD2. This CDR3 spans 16 amino acids. V shed 0 bases and J 6 bases; nucleotides not matched to a gene: 6. The germline V gene has CDR1 LGHNA and CDR2 YSLEER. CDR3 DNA sequence: TGCGCCAGCAGCCAAGATCAAGCGGGAGAGGCCGGGGAGCTGTTTTTT. Amino acid sequence: CASSQDQAGEAGELFF.

The V and J genes are TRBV10-2 and TRBJ2-1; 9 positions match TRBD1. The germline V gene encodes CDR1 WSHSY and CDR2 SAAADI. Trimming removed 8 bases from V and 7 bases from J; junction bases left unmatched: 3. CDR3 length: 12 amino acids. DNA of the CDR3: TGCGCCAGCCTGACAGGGGGTAATGAGCAGTTCTTC. It encodes CASLTGGNEQFF.

This chain joins TRBV19 and TRBJ2-7; the D gene is possibly TRBD1 (5 bases). Trimming took off 3 bases at V and 4 bases at J, with 13 bases between the two ends. The germline V gene encodes CDR1 LNHDA and CDR2 SQIVND (reference sequence). CDR3 length: 14 residues. DNA for the CDR3: TGTGCCAGTAGTATCCTCTCCACAGGTTACGAGCAGTACTTC. Translated, it gives CASSILSTGYEQYF.

V is TRBV7-2 and J is TRBJ1-4, with D unclear. Trimming took 4 bases from V and 3 from J, leaving 12 bases between them. Germline CDR1 SGHTA, CDR2 FQGNSA. This CDR3 comprises 15 residues. CDR3 residues: CASSSLPQANEKLFF. The DNA of the CDR3 is TGTGCCAGCAGCTCCCTCCCCCAAGCTAATGAAAAACTGTTTTTT.

This CDR3 reads CSVEDGGDTEAFF. CDR3 nucleotide sequence: TGCAGCGTTGAAGATGGTGGGGACACTGAAGCTTTCTTT. The chain uses TRBV29-1 and TRBJ1-1; the D is unclear. The ends were cut back, 0 bases at V and 3 bases at J, with 8 bases in the middle. Germline CDR1 is SQVTM and CDR2 is ANQGSEA. The CDR3 runs to 13 residues.

The chain combines TRBV27 with TRBJ2-7; D ambiguous. This CDR3 has 13 residues. The V gene's germline CDR1 is MNHEY and CDR2 SMNVEV (reference sequence). V was cut by 8 bases and J by 2 bases, with 13 bases left in between. This CDR3 reads CASSYNGPYEQYF. The CDR3 bases are TGTGCCAGCTCGTACAACGGTCCCTACGAGCAGTACTTC.

J is TRBJ2-3 and V is TRBV5-8; 10 bases agree with TRBD2. Trimming removed 4 bases from V and 4 bases from J; junction bases left unmatched: 6. This CDR3 spans 15 amino acids. Germline CDR1 and CDR2: SGHTS and YDEGEE. The CDR3 DNA is TGTGCCAGCAGCCGGAGCGGGGGGGCACCAGATACGCAGTATTTT. Translation gives CASSRSGGAPDTQYF.

The chain carries TRBV6-2 or TRBV6-3 and TRBJ2-3; tentative D call: TRBD1 (6 bases). V was cut by 2 bases and J by 1 base, with 10 bases left in between. The CDR3 covers 15 residues. Germline values: CDR1 MNHEY, CDR2 SVGEGT. Here the CDR3 reads CASSYQQGRTDTQYF. CDR3 DNA sequence: TGTGCCAGCAGTTACCAACAGGGACGCACAGATACGCAGTATTTT.

The chain uses TRBV5-4 and TRBJ2-1, with D possibly being TRBD2 (6 bases). Germline V gene lookup returns CDR1 SGHNT and CDR2 YYREEE (reference sequence). V dropped 5 bases and J dropped 6 bases, with 15 bases sitting between them. The CDR3 consists of 14 residues. Written as DNA, the CDR3 is TGTGCCAGCAGGTCACGTGGAGGGACCAATGAGCAGTTCTTC. This codes for CASRSRGGTNEQFF.